What follows are 11 T cell receptor beta chains derived from one specimen sequenced in a study of CD8 T cells in Susac syndrome. RNA amounts of roughly 0.45 to 1 ug underwent reverse transcription with random hexamers. TCRdb itself ran the immunoSEQ multiplex PCR reads through MiXCR, one entry per CDR3 protein. Here the sample spans 180,000 or so distinct CDR3 sequences, less than 95% being singletons. The material sequenced was CD4+ T cells from PBMCs. Receptor source: a human donor in good health.

This sequence joins TRBV27 and TRBJ2-3, with 8 bases aligning to TRBD2. CDR1 is MNHEY, CDR2 SMNVEV, per germline (reference sequence). The CDR3 is 14 residues long. V dropped 6 bases and J dropped 2; count of bases not matched to a gene: 4. CDR3 loop: CASRISGNTDTQYF. Written as DNA, the CDR3 is TGTGCCAGCAGGATTAGCGGGAACACAGATACGCAGTATTTT.

The rearrangement joins TRBV30 to TRBJ1-4; no clear D gene. CDR3 size: 11 residues. The germline V gene encodes CDR1 GTSNPN and CDR2 SVGIG (reference sequence). V lost 0 bases to trimming and J lost 5 bases, with 1 base between them. In DNA, the CDR3 is TGTGCCTGGAGTGTAAATGAAAAACTGTTTTTT. Translating it yields CAWSVNEKLFF.

The rearrangement joins TRBV20-1 to TRBJ2-3; D not resolved. CDR3 length: 11 residues. Between the trimmed V and J ends, which lost 8 bases and 4 bases, there was a span of 10 bases. Looked up from germline, CDR1 is DFQATT and CDR2 is SNEGSKA (reference sequence). The CDR3 region has the DNA TGCAGTCTCGGTCGCGCAGATACGCAGTATTTT. Translated, it gives CSLGRADTQYF.

This sequence joins TRBV20-1 and TRBJ1-5, with D possibly matching TRBD1 (5 bases). Germline-derived CDR1 and CDR2 are DFQATT and SNEGSKA (reference sequence). This CDR3 is 16 amino acids long. Trimming removed 0 bases from V and 5 bases from J, with 17 bases in between. Here the CDR3 reads CSARDREGRGYQPQHF. CDR3 sequence (DNA): TGCAGTGCTAGAGATCGGGAGGGGAGGGGATATCAGCCCCAGCATTTT.

The rearrangement uses TRBV29-1 and TRBJ2-7; D possibly corresponds to TRBD1 (6 bases). V was clipped by 6 bases and J by 5 bases, with 11 bases between them. The germline V gene has CDR1 SQVTM and CDR2 ANQGSEA. CDR3 size: 11 residues. In DNA form, the CDR3 reads TGCAGCGTCGGTGACAGGAACGAGCAGTACTTC. Translation gives CSVGDRNEQYF.

The chain links TRBV20-1 to TRBJ2-1, with a weak D call TRBD1 (7 bases). The germline CDR1 and CDR2 sequences are DFQATT and SNEGSKA (reference sequence). V was clipped by 0 bases and J by 0 bases, with 12 bases between them. The CDR3 runs to 16 residues. The CDR3 region is CSARDPGGNSYNEQFF. CDR3 sequence (DNA): TGCAGTGCTAGAGATCCAGGGGGGAACTCCTACAATGAGCAGTTCTTC.

The chain couples TRBV29-1 to TRBJ1-1; D unclear. Germline assignment: CDR1 SQVTM and CDR2 ANQGSEA. Trimming took off 6 bases at V and 1 base at J, with 12 bases between the two ends. The CDR3 spans 13 residues. CDR3 coding DNA: TGCAGCGTCGGAGGGCACCCGAACACTGAAGCTTTCTTT. Encoded protein: CSVGGHPNTEAFF.

This chain links TRBV12-3 or TRBV12-4 with TRBJ2-7; D is undetermined. The CDR3 is made up of 12 amino acids. The V end was cut by 5 bases, the J end by 4 bases, with 9 bases between. CDR3: CASSTGAYEQYF. CDR3 nucleotide sequence: TGTGCCAGCAGTACCGGCGCTTACGAGCAGTACTTC.

This clonotype was counted once. The rearrangement uses TRBV4-2 and TRBJ2-7; D might be TRBD2 (6 bases). The CDR3 contains 17 residues. Germline CDR1 is LGHNA and CDR2 is YNFKEQ. The germline V and J ends were trimmed by 1 base and 4 bases, with 20 bases remaining between them. The CDR3: CASSQVTGGVERYEQYF. The CDR3 nucleotides read TGTGCCAGCAGCCAAGTCACCGGGGGTGTGGAGAGGTACGAGCAGTACTTC.

The V gene is TRBV29-1, the J gene TRBJ2-3, with 10 bases that match TRBD1. Germline CDR1 SQVTM, CDR2 ANQGSEA. CDR3 length: 14 residues. V lost 7 bases and J lost 0; bases outside the gene matches: 4. Here the CDR3 DNA reads TGCAGCGCACGACAGGGGGCTAGCACAGATACGCAGTATTTT. It specifies CSARQGASTDTQYF.

This chain joins TRBV20-1 and TRBJ2-2, with 7 bases that match TRBD2. Per the germline V gene, CDR1 is DFQATT and CDR2 is SNEGSKA (reference sequence). The CDR3 has 16 residues. J lost 0 bases, V lost 4 bases, and 8 bases had no gene match. The CDR3 sequence: CSAKPFSGPNTGELFF. The CDR3 bases are TGCAGTGCTAAACCTTTTAGCGGGCCGAACACCGGGGAGCTGTTTTTT.